The source of this T cell receptor (beta chain) is a study of T cell responses to AZD1222 COVID-19 vaccine. General study points: Two doses of AZD1222 preceded a rise in Spike-specific TCR breadth and depth. With dominance at 160-218 and 743-854, vaccine-associated CD4 TCRs spanned spike.

The CDR3 loop spans 15 amino acids. Germline CDR1 and CDR2: SGDLS and YYNGEE. V lost 4 bases, J lost 1 base, and 4 bases stayed unmatched. Some clones are missing from TCRdb's copy, which holds only in-frame ones; the method was immunoSEQ multiplex PCR. The table shows around 250,000 clones, with more than 80% occurring only once. This clone was counted a few times. The target antigen is unknown. The chain links TRBV9 to TRBJ1-4, with TRBD1 identical over 7 bases. The sequencing here drew on peripheral blood, taken on day 0 of AZD1222 vaccination. The sequence was collected from an adult in good health. Here the CDR3 reads CASSRYRGTNEKLFF. The CDR3 DNA follows: TGTGCCAGCAGCAGATACAGGGGAACTAATGAAAAACTGTTTTTT.